A selection of T cell receptor beta chains follows, all from one sample in a study of blood T cells in healthy people across ages. Via MiXCR, TCRdb re-called the 5' RACE reads, giving one row per CDR3 protein. The table has about 970,000 distinct CDR3 sequences, roughly 47% seen once. The sequenced sample consisted of blood. The receptors originated from a woman aged 55 to 70 in good health. CDR3s include the opening cysteine and the closing phenylalanine or tryptophan. D genes are given only for firm matches. Size tells how often a clone was seen (once, few, many) or the class of an expanded clone, and some rows leave it out.

size	D	V	J	CDR3	DNA
.	.	TRBV27	TRBJ1-4	CASSLTGLAHNEKLFF	TGTGCCAGCAGTTTAACGGGTCTGGCACATAATGAAAAACTGTTTTTT
few	TRBD2	TRBV5-1	TRBJ2-1	CASSLCSAGDWNEQFF	TGCGCCAGCAGCTTGTGCTCAGCGGGAGATTGGAATGAGCAGTTCTTC
.	.	TRBV7-9	TRBJ1-5	CTSNLTLGWGRFSNQPQHF	TGTACCAGCAACCTAACCTTGGGTTGGGGGCGGTTCAGCAATCAGCCCCAGCATTTT
.	.	TRBV4-2	TRBJ2-6	CASSLSGTGSSGANVLTF	TGTGCCAGCAGCCTCTCCGGAACAGGGAGCTCTGGGGCCAACGTCCTGACTTTC
.	.	TRBV3-1	TRBJ1-2	CASSLQRRGYTF	TGTGCCAGCAGCCTCCAGAGGCGAGGCTACACCTTC
few	TRBD2	TRBV20-1	TRBJ2-7	CSARDSTSGSHEQYF	TGCAGTGCTAGAGATTCCACTAGCGGGAGCCACGAGCAGTACTTC
.	.	TRBV9	TRBJ2-1	CASSVWGGPPNEQFF	TGTGCCAGCAGCGTGTGGGGGGGCCCTCCGAACGAGCAGTTCTTC
.	TRBD2	TRBV27	TRBJ2-5	CASSQTSGSWETQYF	TGTGCCAGCAGTCAGACTAGCGGGAGTTGGGAGACCCAGTACTTC
.	.	TRBV5-1	TRBJ2-3	CASSLEGRSSTDTQYF	TGCGCCAGCAGCTTGGAAGGGAGGTCTAGCACAGATACGCAGTATTTT
many	.	TRBV5-1	TRBJ2-7	CASSLGSGAYEQYF	TGTGCCAGCAGCTTGGGAAGTGGGGCCTACGAGCAGTACTTC
.	.	TRBV9	TRBJ1-6	CASSVETDSPLHF	TGTGCCAGCAGCGTAGAAACGGATTCACCCCTCCACTTT
.	.	TRBV19	TRBJ2-5	CASSMGGGATQYF	TGTGCCAGTAGTATGGGAGGGGGAGCGACCCAGTACTTC
.	TRBD2	TRBV11-2	TRBJ2-7	CASSFGRVNEQYF	TGTGCCAGCAGCTTCGGGAGGGTCAACGAGCAGTACTTC
.	.	TRBV28	TRBJ2-5	CASSSPTANQETQYF	TGTGCCAGCAGTTCCCCGACAGCGAACCAAGAGACCCAGTACTTC
.	.	TRBV29-1	TRBJ1-2	CSVGGSAYGYTF	TGCAGCGTTGGAGGGAGCGCCTATGGCTACACCTTC
few	TRBD1	TRBV29-1	TRBJ2-6	CSVRDSFCSGANVLTF	TGCAGCGTTCGGGACAGTTTTTGCTCTGGGGCCAACGTCCTGACTTTC
.	TRBD2	TRBV12-3/TRBV12-4	TRBJ2-4	CASSLYGRAKSIQYF	TGTGCCAGCAGTTTATACGGGAGGGCCAAAAGCATTCAGTACTTC
.	TRBD2	TRBV11-1	TRBJ2-1	CASSSVRGGPLSNEQFF	TGTGCCAGCAGCTCCGTAAGGGGAGGGCCTCTTTCCAATGAGCAGTTCTTC
.	.	TRBV9	TRBJ2-1	CASSTRAERGINEQFF	TGTGCCAGCAGCACCCGAGCGGAAAGAGGTATCAATGAGCAGTTCTTC
once	.	TRBV27	TRBJ2-6	CANPRRRAFLSGANVLTF	TGTGCCAACCCACGGAGAAGGGCCTTCCTCTCTGGGGCCAACGTCCTGACTTTC
.	.	TRBV20-1	TRBJ1-2	CSARDRDSRNYGYTF	TGCAGTGCTAGAGACCGGGACTCTCGTAACTATGGCTACACCTTC
.	.	TRBV18	TRBJ2-7	CASSPPGTTPYEQYF	TGTGCCAGCTCACCTCCCGGGACAACTCCCTACGAGCAGTACTTC
few	.	TRBV28	TRBJ2-5	CASRPPLGGKETQYF	TGTGCCAGCAGGCCGCCTCTGGGCGGAAAAGAGACCCAGTACTTC
.	.	TRBV30	TRBJ2-7	CAWSTGNEQYF	TGTGCCTGGAGTACGGGGAACGAGCAGTACTTC
few	TRBD1	TRBV24-1	TRBJ2-7	CATSRQGTYEQYF	TGTGCCACCAGTCGACAGGGCACCTACGAGCAGTACTTC
once	.	TRBV27	TRBJ2-1	CASSLWIGYNEQFF	TGTGCCAGCAGTTTATGGATCGGTTACAATGAGCAGTTCTTC
.	TRBD1	TRBV4-1	TRBJ1-1	CASSQEDRGFTEAFF	TGCGCCAGCAGCCAAGAGGACAGGGGCTTCACTGAAGCTTTCTTT
.	TRBD2	TRBV7-9	TRBJ2-1	CASSFTGTSAANEQFF	TGTGCCAGCAGCTTCACCGGGACTAGCGCCGCGAATGAGCAGTTCTTC
few	TRBD2	TRBV4-3	TRBJ2-3	CASSQDLAGGVYTDTQYF	TGCGCCAGCAGCCAAGATTTGGCGGGAGGGGTGTACACAGATACGCAGTATTTT
few	TRBD2	TRBV6-1	TRBJ2-3	CASSQGLAGGFPSTDTQYF	TGTGCCAGCAGCCAGGGACTAGCGGGAGGGTTTCCCAGCACAGATACGCAGTATTTT
once	.	TRBV2	TRBJ2-6	CASSEAGGFSGANVLTF	TGTGCCAGCAGTGAAGCGGGAGGCTTCTCTGGGGCCAACGTCCTGACTTTC
.	.	TRBV18	TRBJ1-4	CASSLTGTSNEKLFF	TGTGCCAGCTCCCTAACAGGGACTTCTAATGAAAAACTGTTTTTT
many	.	TRBV29-1	TRBJ2-1	CSVEEWASRYNEQFF	TGCAGCGTTGAAGAGTGGGCTAGCAGATACAATGAGCAGTTCTTC
.	.	TRBV2	TRBJ2-1	CASKHRLMLYNEQFF	TGTGCCAGCAAACATAGACTAATGCTATACAATGAGCAGTTCTTC
few	TRBD2	TRBV7-2	TRBJ2-1	CASSPPLAGGFF	TGTGCCAGCAGCCCACCGCTAGCGGGCGGGTTCTTC
.	.	TRBV20-1	TRBJ2-1	CSASEGPFSYNEQFF	TGCAGTGCTAGCGAGGGCCCCTTCTCCTACAATGAGCAGTTCTTC
once	TRBD1	TRBV6-6	TRBJ1-2	CASSYPGQAYYGYTF	TGTGCCAGCAGTTACCCCGGACAGGCTTACTATGGCTACACCTTC
.	TRBD1	TRBV5-1	TRBJ1-1	CASSADRGQAFF	TGCGCCAGCAGCGCGGACAGGGGGCAAGCTTTCTTT
.	TRBD1	TRBV28	TRBJ2-2	CASSLFTGVNTGELFF	TGTGCCAGCAGTTTGTTCACAGGGGTGAACACCGGGGAGCTGTTTTTT
.	.	TRBV18	TRBJ1-2	CASSRTEANYGYTF	TGTGCCAGCTCCCGGACGGAAGCTAACTATGGCTACACCTTC
.	TRBD1	TRBV10-3	TRBJ2-7	CAISESGQGMRKNEQYF	TGTGCCATCAGTGAGTCCGGACAGGGGATGAGGAAGAACGAGCAGTACTTC
.	.	TRBV12-3/TRBV12-4	TRBJ2-5	CASSSPGPAPDCQYF	TGTGCCAGCAGTTCCCCGGGACCCGCTCCCGACTGCCAGTACTTC
.	.	TRBV20-1	TRBJ2-7	CSATRDGRREAYEQYF	TGCAGTGCTACCCGGGACGGGAGACGTGAAGCCTACGAGCAGTACTTC
.	.	TRBV28	TRBJ1-5	CASRSPGAPNQPQHF	TGTGCCAGCAGATCCCCAGGGGCACCCAATCAGCCCCAGCATTTT
few	.	TRBV12-3/TRBV12-4	TRBJ2-5	CASSLVGSETQYF	TGTGCCAGCAGCCTCGTCGGATCGGAGACCCAGTACTTC
.	TRBD2	TRBV7-8	TRBJ2-7	CASSLMRELTYEQYF	TGTGCCAGCAGTTTAATGCGGGAGCTCACCTACGAGCAGTACTTC
.	.	TRBV24-1	TRBJ2-2	CATSDSGNTGELFF	TGTGCCACCAGTGATTCAGGGAACACCGGGGAGCTGTTTTTT
.	TRBD2	TRBV5-1	TRBJ2-1	CASSLGGNGLAGDNEQFF	TGCGCCAGCAGCTTGGGGGGCAATGGACTAGCGGGGGACAATGAGCAGTTCTTC
once	.	TRBV19	TRBJ2-3	CASSIGRAGSRSNQYF	TGTGCCAGTAGTATTGGCAGGGCGGGATCTCGATCGAACCAGTATTTT
.	TRBD2	TRBV2	TRBJ2-5	CASSGPRTSGTRTQYF	TGTGCCAGCAGCGGCCCACGGACTAGCGGGACGCGGACCCAGTACTTC
.	.	TRBV28	TRBJ2-3	CASSLWRDRTDTQYF	TGTGCCAGCAGTTTATGGCGGGATCGCACAGATACGCAGTATTTT
.	.	TRBV27	TRBJ2-3	CASSLVGLVDTQYF	TGTGCCAGCAGTTTGGTAGGGTTGGTAGATACGCAGTATTTT
few	.	TRBV12-3/TRBV12-4	TRBJ1-1	CASSLALSTEAFF	TGTGCCAGCAGTTTAGCGCTAAGCACTGAAGCTTTCTTT
few	TRBD2	TRBV2	TRBJ2-3	CASSREREGSDTQYF	TGTGCCAGCAGTAGAGAGCGGGAGGGATCAGATACGCAGTATTTT
once	TRBD1	TRBV6-1	TRBJ2-7	CASSAQGAPLDYERYF	TGTGCCAGCAGTGCGCAGGGGGCCCCCTTGGATTACGAGCGGTACTTC
.	.	TRBV27	TRBJ1-2	CASSLSRTHGGYYGYTF	TGTGCCAGCAGTTTATCGCGGACCCACGGCGGGTACTATGGCTACACCTTC
.	.	TRBV20-1	TRBJ2-1	CSAPDTSYNEQFF	TGCAGTGCTCCGGACACGTCCTACAATGAGCAGTTCTTC
.	TRBD2	TRBV11-2	TRBJ2-5	CASSLSGGWDETQYF	TGTGCCAGCAGCTTGTCGGGAGGCTGGGACGAGACCCAGTACTTC
.	.	TRBV7-9	TRBJ2-7	CASSPNYREGEQYF	TGTGCCAGCAGTCCTAATTACAGGGAAGGCGAGCAGTACTTC
.	TRBD2	TRBV6-5	TRBJ2-5	CAGSLAGGPRNEQYF	TGTGCCGGCAGTCTAGCGGGAGGGCCTCGGAATGAGCAGTACTTC